The next 25 T cell receptor beta chains were all read from a single sample in a study of cytomegalovirus exposure and HLA in healthy donors. The PCR ran on 60 Vbeta and 13 Jbeta primers. Only in-frame clones appear in the TCRdb table, and some are missing; sequencing was by immunoSEQ multiplex PCR. The sample carries over 100,000 clones, about 86% recorded once. Sequenced: PBMCs. These receptors originate from a woman in her thirties in good health and CMV-seronegative.

This clone was picked up one time. An end of the junction differs from the germline gene, which may be a read error. The chain recombines TRBV29-1 with TRBJ2-3; TRBD2 agrees at 8 bases. CDR3 length: 14 residues. The V gene's germline CDR1 is SQVTM and CDR2 ANQGSEA. For the CDR3, the DNA is TGCAGCGTTGAAGAAGGACTAGCCACAGGTACGCAGTATTTT. Its protein product is CSVEEGLATGTQYF.

V is TRBV2 and J is TRBJ1-6, with 7 bases lining up with TRBD1. The V gene end was trimmed by 4 bases and the J gene end by 3 bases; junction bases not matched to a gene: 3. CDR3 length equals 15 residues. Germline-derived CDR1 and CDR2 are SNHLY and FYNNEI. The CDR3 DNA follows: TGTGCCAGCAGTGGACAGGGAATCTATAATTCACCCCTCCACTTT. This translates into CASSGQGIYNSPLHF.

This sequence joins TRBV28 and TRBJ2-1; possible D gene TRBD2, 6 bases. The CDR3 is 15 amino acids. Germline CDR1 reads MDHEN; CDR2 reads SYDVKM. V shed 3 bases and J shed 8 bases, with 17 bases lying between them. CDR3 nucleotide sequence: TGTGCCAGCAGTTTCCGGGGAGGCCAGATCCATGAGCAGTTCTTC. The encoded protein is CASSFRGGQIHEQFF.

The rearrangement joins TRBV10-3 to TRBJ1-6; the D is unclear. CDR3 length equals 16 residues. CDR1 is ENHRY, CDR2 SYGVKD, per germline. Trimming took 0 bases from V and 0 from J, leaving 6 bases between them. This chain's CDR3 is CAISESGSSYNSPLHF. The CDR3 DNA is TGTGCCATCAGTGAGTCCGGGAGCTCCTATAATTCACCCCTCCACTTT.

The chain couples TRBV7-9 to TRBJ2-7; a weak D match, TRBD1 (5 bases). The V gene lost 5 bases and the J gene lost 2 bases, with 16 bases spanning the gap. The CDR3 runs to 15 residues. Germline values: CDR1 SEHNR, CDR2 FQNEAQ (reference sequence). CDR3 region: CASSPLDTSTYEQYF. Written as DNA, the CDR3 is TGTGCCAGCAGCCCCTTGGACACGTCAACCTACGAGCAGTACTTC.

A few counts support this clone. The genes are TRBV4-3 and TRBJ2-1; 7 bases agree with TRBD1. This CDR3 has 15 amino acids. Germline values: CDR1 LGHNA, CDR2 YSLEER. Trimming cost V 1 base and J 7 bases; bases outside gene matches: 7. The CDR3 spells CASSQVHRGSNEQFF. The CDR3 DNA reads as TGCGCCAGCAGCCAAGTCCACAGGGGCAGTAATGAGCAGTTCTTC.

The V call is TRBV15, the J call TRBJ2-7; the D is unclear. Germline V gene sequence: CDR1 LNHNV, CDR2 YYDKDF (reference sequence). The CDR3 covers 14 residues. Trimming removed 5 bases from V and 1 base from J, with 12 bases in between. The CDR3: CATSPGGRSYEQYF. CDR3 sequence (DNA): TGTGCCACCAGCCCCGGCGGTAGGTCCTACGAGCAGTACTTC.

The chain recombines TRBV7-9 with TRBJ2-7; a possible D gene is TRBD2 (5 bases). The ends were cut back, 3 bases at V and 5 bases at J, with 8 bases in the middle. The CDR3 loop spans 12 amino acids. The V gene's germline CDR1 is SEHNR and CDR2 FQNEAQ (reference sequence). Here the CDR3 reads CASSFSGDEQYF. CDR3 in DNA: TGTGCCAGCAGCTTTTCCGGGGACGAGCAGTACTTC. The full variable domain, with the rest looked up from reference TRBV7-9 and TRBJ2-7, is DTGVSQNPRHKITKRGQNVTFRCDPISEHNRLYWYRQTLGQGPEFLTYFQNEAQLEKSRLLSDRFSAERPKGSFSTLEIQRTEQGDSAMYLCASSFSGDEQYFGPGTRLTVT.

The chain is built from TRBV5-4 and TRBJ2-5, with D possibly TRBD2 on 5 matching bases. From germline, CDR1 is SGHNT and CDR2 YYREEE (reference sequence). V lost 7 bases and J lost 1, with 11 bases in between. CDR3 length: 13 amino acids. The CDR3 DNA reads as TGTGCCAGCTCGGGGATAGCCCAAGAGACCCAGTACTTC. It specifies CASSGIAQETQYF.

V usage is TRBV6-4 and J usage is TRBJ2-1; 12 positions agree with TRBD2. J gave up 8 bases and V 4 bases, and 3 bases lay outside the gene matches. Germline CDR1 reads MRHNA; CDR2 reads SNTAGT. CDR3 length: 14 amino acids. The CDR3 DNA reads TGTGCCAGCAGTGCAAGACTAGCGGGAGATGAGCAGTTCTTC. This encodes CASSARLAGDEQFF.

As regards this clone: One end of the junction is discordant with germline, which a read error may explain. J is TRBJ2-1 and V is TRBV7-9; 11 positions match TRBD2. This CDR3 has 16 residues. In germline, CDR1 is SEHNR, CDR2 FQNEAQ (reference sequence). CDR3 sequence (DNA): TGTTCCAGCAGCTTAGCAGGAACTAGCGGGAGTGATGAGCAGTTCTTC. It encodes CSSSLAGTSGSDEQFF.

The genes are TRBV5-4 and TRBJ1-1; 8 nucleotides line up with TRBD1. Germline assignment: CDR1 SGHNT and CDR2 YYREEE (reference sequence). With V trimmed by 0 bases and J by 8 bases, 3 bases remained unmatched. The CDR3 has 13 residues. Written as DNA, the CDR3 is TGTGCCAGCAGCTTGGGCGGGGACAGGGAAGCTTTCTTT. Its protein product is CASSLGGDREAFF. The whole variable domain, filled in from reference TRBV5-4 and TRBJ1-1, reads ETGVTQSPTHLIKTRGQQVTLRCSSQSGHNTVSWYQQALGQGPQFIFQYYREEENGRGNFPPRFSGLQFPNYSSELNVNALELDDSALYLCASSLGGDREAFFGQGTRLTVV.

V is TRBV10-3 and J is TRBJ2-2, with D tentatively TRBD2 (5 bases). Trimming shortened V by 0 bases and J by 7 bases, and 9 bases separated the two germline ends. The germline gives CDR1 ENHRY, CDR2 SYGVKD. The CDR3 consists of 14 residues. This CDR3 reads CAISESTGSGELFF. CDR3 sequence (DNA): TGTGCCATCAGTGAGTCGACGGGGAGCGGGGAGCTGTTTTTT.

V and J are TRBV27 and TRBJ2-3, with D possibly matching TRBD2 (5 bases). There are 16 residues in the CDR3. The germline V gene encodes CDR1 MNHEY and CDR2 SMNVEV (reference sequence). V was pared by 8 bases and J by 0 bases, with 18 bases between. CDR3 in DNA: TGTGCCAGCGTTGGACTGGGTCAACTTAGCACAGATACGCAGTATTTT. Translated: CASVGLGQLSTDTQYF.

The chain has TRBV29-1 and TRBJ2-7; weak D call: TRBD1 (7 bases). Germline V lookup: CDR1 SQVTM, CDR2 ANQGSEA. V was clipped by 6 bases and J by 7 bases, with 13 bases between them. CDR3 size: 11 residues. CDR3 bases: TGCAGCGTCTCCCAGGGGGGAGAGCAGTACTTC. Translation gives CSVSQGGEQYF.

This clone was seen only once. The CDR3 DNA reads TGTGCCACCTCCGCAGGGGGCACGGACACTGAAGCTTTCTTT. This encodes CATSAGGTDTEAFF. The chain joins TRBV28 to TRBJ1-1, with 8 bases lining up with TRBD1. CDR3 length: 14 amino acids. From germline, CDR1 is MDHEN and CDR2 SYDVKM. V lost 10 bases to trimming and J lost 3 bases; unmatched junction nucleotides: 10.

The CDR3 sequence: CASSDSQDTDTQYF. CDR3 sequence (DNA): TGTGCCAGCAGTGACTCGCAGGACACAGATACGCAGTATTTT. The V gene is TRBV6-4, the J gene TRBJ2-3, with D hard to call. Trimming removed 0 bases at V and 2 bases at J, with 6 bases between. This CDR3 comprises 14 residues. CDR1 is MRHNA and CDR2 is SNTAGT in the germline V gene.

The chain recombines TRBV5-1 with TRBJ2-7, with TRBD2 matching over 13 bases. J was trimmed by 4 bases and V by 2 bases; bases with no gene match: 12. Per germline, CDR1 SGHRS and CDR2 YFSETQ. CDR3 length: 18 residues. CDR3 sequence reads: CASSFRGTGTSGKYEQYF. For the CDR3, the DNA is TGCGCCAGCAGCTTTCGGGGGACCGGGACTAGCGGGAAATACGAGCAGTACTTC. The variable domain in full, with the rest retrieved from reference TRBV5-1 and TRBJ2-7, is KAGVTQTPRYLIKTRGQQVTLSCSPISGHRSVSWYQQTPGQGLQFLFEYFSETQRNKGNFPGRFSGRQFSNSRSEMNVSTLELGDSALYLCASSFRGTGTSGKYEQYFGPGTRLTVT.

The chain uses TRBV4-2 and TRBJ2-7; a possible D gene is TRBD1 (6 bases). The CDR3 has 15 amino acids. Germline V gene sequence: CDR1 LGHNA, CDR2 YNFKEQ. V was pared by 0 bases and J by 2 bases, with 11 bases between. The CDR3 nucleotides are TGTGCCAGCAGCCAAGATCCCGGGACAACCTACGAGCAGTACTTC. Translating gives CASSQDPGTTYEQYF.

V and J are TRBV15 and TRBJ2-7; 10 bases fit TRBD2. The CDR3 loop spans 17 amino acids. Germline V gene sequence: CDR1 LNHNV, CDR2 YYDKDF (reference sequence). The ends lost 1 base at V and 5 bases at J; junction bases unmatched: 11. CDR3 bases: TGTGCCACCAGCAGAGGGGATAGCGGGAGGATAGGGGACGAGCAGTACTTC. Translating it yields CATSRGDSGRIGDEQYF.

The V and J genes are TRBV11-1 and TRBJ2-7, with 8 nucleotides matching TRBD2. CDR3 length equals 14 residues. Germline lookup yields CDR1 SGHAT and CDR2 FQDESV (reference sequence). Unmatched junction bases numbered 0, after V lost 0 bases and J lost 2 bases. The CDR3 nucleotides read TGTGCCAGCAGCTTAGCGGGACTAGCCTACGAGCAGTACTTC. Protein: CASSLAGLAYEQYF.

This sequence joins TRBV7-3 and TRBJ2-3; 7 nucleotides match TRBD2. Germline lookup yields CDR1 SGHTA and CDR2 FQGTGA. With V trimmed by 1 base and J by 4 bases, 8 bases remained unmatched. The CDR3 spans 16 residues. Here the CDR3 reads CASSLRAGVKADTQYF. CDR3 nucleotide sequence: TGTGCCAGCAGCTTAAGGGCGGGAGTAAAGGCAGATACGCAGTATTTT.

This rearrangement joins TRBV19 to TRBJ2-1; no reliable D call. Germline V gene sequence: CDR1 LNHDA, CDR2 SQIVND (reference sequence). The CDR3 loop spans 14 amino acids. The V end lost 5 bases, the J end lost 2 bases, and 10 bases lay between the germline ends. CDR3 amino acids: CASSGQVTYNEQFF. CDR3 DNA sequence: TGTGCCAGTAGTGGCCAGGTTACCTACAATGAGCAGTTCTTC.

The V gene is TRBV11-2, the J gene TRBJ2-5, with 10 bases fitting TRBD2. The ends lost 10 bases at V and 2 bases at J; junction bases unmatched: 4. The CDR3 has 13 residues. In germline, CDR1 is SGHAT, CDR2 FQNNGV. The CDR3, as DNA: TGTGCCACCAAACTAGCGGGGCAAGAGACCCAGTACTTC. As protein: CATKLAGQETQYF.

This chain uses TRBV4-2 with TRBJ1-4; no firm D call. V lost 7 bases to trimming and J lost 1 base, with 16 bases between them. The CDR3 consists of 16 residues. The V gene's germline CDR1 is LGHNA and CDR2 YNFKEQ. CDR3 residues: CASKSESSLTNEKLFF. DNA for the CDR3: TGTGCCAGCAAATCTGAATCCAGTCTAACTAATGAAAAACTGTTTTTT.